The 6 T cell receptor beta chains listed next were all sequenced from one sample in a study of beta chain features in type 1 diabetes. Every isolated RNA sample was fully reverse transcribed, so sequencing captured expressed TCRB transcripts. This table comes from immunoSEQ multiplex PCR, and its TCRdb copy is limited to in-frame clones, with some not included. The sample has just over 600,000 clones; roughly a sixth are singletons. Sequencing was carried out using naive CD4+ T cells from blood. The receptors shown here come from a young man in good health.

This clone was seen a handful of times. The CDR3 loop reads CASSLNRDRESEQYF. CDR3 bases: TGTGCCAGCAGCCTGAACCGGGACAGGGAATCCGAGCAGTACTTC. The chain combines TRBV4-2 with TRBJ2-7; 9 bases align to TRBD1. Germline V CDR1 and CDR2: LGHNA, YNFKEQ. Unmatched junction bases numbered 10, after V lost 4 bases and J lost 6 bases. The CDR3 runs to 15 residues.

The chain employs TRBV28 and TRBJ2-3, with D possibly matching TRBD2 (6 bases). Between the trimmed V and J ends, which lost 5 bases and 0 bases, there was a span of 6 bases. The germline gives CDR1 MDHEN, CDR2 SYDVKM. The CDR3 has 13 residues. The CDR3 region has the DNA TGTGCCAGCAGTAGCGGGAGCACAGATACGCAGTATTTT. It is translated as CASSSGSTDTQYF.

Concerning this clone itself: One junction end does not reproduce the germline sequence, and a read error may be involved. V is TRBV7-2 and J is TRBJ1-2; no firm D call. CDR3 size: 14 residues. Germline values: CDR1 SGHTA, CDR2 FQGNSA. The CDR3 DNA sequence: TGTGCCAGCAGCTTTTCCGAGACACCCCCATTACTGTCCTTC. It specifies CASSFSETPPLLSF.

This clone occurred a few times. This chain uses TRBV29-1 with TRBJ2-3; 11 nucleotides match TRBD2. Unmatched junction bases numbered 6, after V lost 7 bases and J lost 6 bases. Germline V lookup: CDR1 SQVTM, CDR2 ANQGSEA. This CDR3 is 13 amino acids long. DNA for the CDR3: TGCAGCGGTGGGACTAGCGGTGTGGATACGCAGTATTTT. It yields the protein CSGGTSGVDTQYF.

The table lists this clone with a few counts. The chain recombines TRBV7-9 with TRBJ2-7; TRBD2 matches at 9 bases. The CDR3 spans 15 residues. After removal of 1 base from V and 0 bases from J, the junction contained 1 base not matched to a gene. Germline V gives CDR1 SEHNR, CDR2 FQNEAQ (reference sequence). The CDR3 sequence: CASSLGRGGSYEQYF. CDR3 sequence (DNA): TGTGCCAGCAGCTTAGGGCGGGGGGGCTCCTACGAGCAGTACTTC.

In this sample, this clone turned up a few times. This chain joins TRBV29-1 and TRBJ1-4; 8 bases align to TRBD1. The junction had 14 bases not matched to a gene; V was cut back by 7 bases and J by 7 bases. This CDR3 comprises 15 residues. CDR1 and CDR2 from the germline V gene are SQVTM and ANQGSEA. The CDR3 spells CSAPRPGGAGEKLFF. The CDR3 DNA reads TGCAGCGCCCCTCGGCCAGGGGGCGCGGGTGAAAAACTGTTTTTT.